The rows below give T cell receptor beta chains drawn from one sample of a study of radiation and T cells in renal cell carcinoma. Clones were sequenced by immunoSEQ multiplex PCR, and TCRdb holds only the in-frame ones, with some missing. The sample includes about 90,000 clones, 85% of them seen just once. Material: blood, obtained from a patient whose treatment included radiotherapy and nephrectomy. These receptors all stem from a man aged 50 or older with renal cell carcinoma. Each CDR3 is given with its conserved first and last residue. Fields, in order: CDR3 protein, V gene, J gene.

cdr3_aa: CASRDFLNTEAFF
v_call: TRBV25-1
j_call: TRBJ1-1

cdr3_aa: CASNLRGEDNEQFF
v_call: TRBV2
j_call: TRBJ2-1

cdr3_aa: CASSHGGRQGAESEAFF
v_call: TRBV10-1
j_call: TRBJ1-1

cdr3_aa: CASSQYSSEKLFF
v_call: TRBV5-8
j_call: TRBJ1-4

cdr3_aa: CASSMGGGSNQPQHF
v_call: TRBV19
j_call: TRBJ1-5

cdr3_aa: CASSQGGGGSYEQYF
v_call: TRBV4-2
j_call: TRBJ2-7

cdr3_aa: CASSSYSGSSTDTQYF
v_call: TRBV28
j_call: TRBJ2-3

cdr3_aa: CASRTGGSNTEAFF
v_call: TRBV6-4
j_call: TRBJ1-1

cdr3_aa: CASSLGTPNTGELFF
v_call: TRBV5-1
j_call: TRBJ2-2

cdr3_aa: CASSLGLSGFGEKLFF
v_call: TRBV7-8
j_call: TRBJ1-4

cdr3_aa: CASSFDTSGSYEQYF
v_call: TRBV27
j_call: TRBJ2-7

cdr3_aa: CSVEGQHYEQYF
v_call: TRBV29-1
j_call: TRBJ2-7

cdr3_aa: CASSATGGASYEQYF
v_call: TRBV18
j_call: TRBJ2-7

cdr3_aa: CASSSTLTGPEQYF
v_call: TRBV6-5
j_call: TRBJ2-7

cdr3_aa: CASSFANANEKLFF
v_call: TRBV7-9
j_call: TRBJ1-4

cdr3_aa: CASSSPGLGEEKLFF
v_call: TRBV4-1
j_call: TRBJ1-4

cdr3_aa: CAWSTRRGGLTDTQYF
v_call: TRBV30
j_call: TRBJ2-3

cdr3_aa: CASRGFMNTEAFF
v_call: TRBV5-4
j_call: TRBJ1-1

cdr3_aa: CASSSWRETENEQFF
v_call: TRBV27
j_call: TRBJ2-1

cdr3_aa: CASSLGTGGGYGYTF
v_call: TRBV27
j_call: TRBJ1-2

cdr3_aa: CASSATGSSGNTIYF
v_call: TRBV9
j_call: TRBJ1-3

cdr3_aa: CASSLARLGTQYF
v_call: TRBV7-3
j_call: TRBJ2-5

cdr3_aa: CAGSELRVWVSGNTIYF
v_call: TRBV6-1
j_call: TRBJ1-3

cdr3_aa: CASSLIRTAGGTQYF
v_call: TRBV7-6
j_call: TRBJ2-3

cdr3_aa: CASSTLAASSYEQYF
v_call: TRBV2
j_call: TRBJ2-7

cdr3_aa: CASSPQGITEAFF
v_call: TRBV6-1
j_call: TRBJ1-1

cdr3_aa: CASTSIGTGTGELFF
v_call: TRBV19
j_call: TRBJ2-2

cdr3_aa: CASSLDEGGYTF
v_call: TRBV7-2
j_call: TRBJ1-2

cdr3_aa: CASSVGVAGGEGNSYEQYF
v_call: TRBV13
j_call: TRBJ2-7

cdr3_aa: CSASEGAPYEQYF
v_call: TRBV29-1
j_call: TRBJ2-7

cdr3_aa: CASKTGTATDTQYF
v_call: TRBV2
j_call: TRBJ2-3

cdr3_aa: CASSQRAGVNTGELFF
v_call: TRBV4-1
j_call: TRBJ2-2

cdr3_aa: CASSSPGAGQPQHF
v_call: TRBV7-2
j_call: TRBJ1-5

cdr3_aa: CASSRLEETQYF
v_call: TRBV7-9
j_call: TRBJ2-5

cdr3_aa: CASKSDRGNTEAFF
v_call: TRBV6-4
j_call: TRBJ1-1

cdr3_aa: CASSLALWTGGRYSNYGYTF
v_call: TRBV7-2
j_call: TRBJ1-2

cdr3_aa: CAWSTLGQATSGNTIYF
v_call: TRBV30
j_call: TRBJ1-3

cdr3_aa: CASSLLQGAYEQYF
v_call: TRBV27
j_call: TRBJ2-7

cdr3_aa: CASSPTGNYEQYF
v_call: TRBV10-1
j_call: TRBJ2-7

cdr3_aa: CASSEGVRNYGYTF
v_call: TRBV6-1
j_call: TRBJ1-2